This TCR beta chain originates from a study of T cells after yellow fever vaccination. General observations from the study: It was a weaker secondary response, yet one that peaked faster, at day 5 versus 15.

Using its own MiXCR run on the 5' RACE reads, TCRdb lists one record per CDR3 protein. The profile shows tens of thousands of distinct CDR3 sequences, 7.4% of them singletons. The CDR3 is 15 amino acids. CDR1 is SGHRS and CDR2 is YFSETQ in the germline V gene. Trimming left V 6 bases short and J 0 bases short, with 12 bases between. This clonotype was seen ten or more times. Its specificity is unknown. V is TRBV5-1 and J is TRBJ1-4, with D unclear. Sequences were derived from CD8+ T cells sorted from PBMCs, sampled approximately 15 days after the first yellow fever vaccination. This TCR was sampled from a young man who received the YFV17D yellow fever vaccine. The CDR3 loop reads CASTSAEATNEKLFF. The CDR3 DNA reads TGCGCCAGCACCTCAGCGGAGGCAACTAATGAAAAACTGTTTTTT. The full variable domain, rest sourced from reference TRBV5-1 and TRBJ1-4, is KAGVTQTPRYLIKTRGQQVTLSCSPISGHRSVSWYQQTPGQGLQFLFEYFSETQRNKGNFPGRFSGRQFSNSRSEMNVSTLELGDSALYLCASTSAEATNEKLFFGSGTQLSVL.